These 27 T cell receptor beta chains share one sample of origin, sequenced in a study of shared clonotypes between healthy human individuals. Profiled with immunoSEQ multiplex PCR; TCRdb holds only in-frame clones, not every one. This sample yields 550,000 to 600,000 clones, of which roughly 79% are seen a single time; about 12% belongs to the top ten. The sequenced sample consisted of PBMCs. The receptors originated from a woman between 40 and 50 years old in good health. Some clones in this sample may be carry-over from other donors' samples.

The genes are TRBV6-5 and TRBJ2-3, with 8 bases aligning to TRBD1. The germline gives CDR1 MNHEY, CDR2 SVGAGI. The V and J ends lost 5 bases and 6 bases, in that order; junction bases with no gene match: 7. The CDR3 spans 14 residues. CDR3 protein: CASSSRTGTDTQYF. DNA of the CDR3: TGTGCCAGCAGTAGCCGGACAGGGACGGATACGCAGTATTTT.

The chain carries TRBV7-2 and TRBJ2-7, with 7 positions matching TRBD1. Germline V gene sequence: CDR1 SGHTA, CDR2 FQGNSA. This CDR3 has 15 amino acids. The V and J ends lost 1 base and 1 base, in that order; junction bases with no gene match: 4. CDR3 in DNA: TGTGCCAGCAGCTTAGTTGGGACAGCTTCCTACGAGCAGTACTTC. Protein sequence: CASSLVGTASYEQYF.

This rearrangement joins TRBV27 to TRBJ2-6; D gene unclear. The germline V and J ends were trimmed by 5 bases and 0 bases, with 11 bases remaining between them. Per germline, CDR1 MNHEY and CDR2 SMNVEV (reference sequence). The CDR3 is made up of 16 amino acids. CDR3 nucleotides: TGTGCCAGCAGTGCCTACTTCCCCTCTGGGGCCAACGTCCTGACTTTC. Its protein product is CASSAYFPSGANVLTF.

The chain is built from TRBV5-4 and TRBJ1-2, with D perhaps TRBD1 (6 bases). Trimming cost V 3 bases and J 5 bases, with 11 bases left between them. The CDR3 length is 13 residues. Germline V CDR1 and CDR2: SGHNT, YYREEE (reference sequence). The CDR3 spells CASSSDSRYGYTF. The CDR3 DNA sequence: TGTGCCAGCAGCTCGGACAGCCGATATGGCTACACCTTC.

The chain couples TRBV7-9 to TRBJ2-5; D uncertain. Germline V CDR1 and CDR2: SEHNR, FQNEAQ (reference sequence). This CDR3 is 13 amino acids long. The V and J ends lost 0 bases and 5 bases respectively, with 7 bases between them. This chain's CDR3 is CASSLALGETQYF. CDR3 sequence (DNA): TGTGCCAGCAGCTTAGCGCTGGGGGAGACCCAGTACTTC.

This clone was found once. This chain links TRBV7-2 with TRBJ2-3, with 8 bases matching TRBD2. Germline CDR1 SGHTA, CDR2 FQGNSA. The V gene end was trimmed by 3 bases and the J gene end by 3 bases; junction bases not matched to a gene: 11. The CDR3 loop spans 17 amino acids. CDR3 sequence reads: CASSLTLPAGVTDTQYF. The CDR3 region has the DNA TGTGCCAGCAGCTTGACCCTCCCAGCGGGAGTGACAGATACGCAGTATTTT.

The chain uses TRBV7-2 and TRBJ1-5; no definite D call. This CDR3 region has 13 residues. Trimming shortened V by 5 bases and J by 4 bases, and 9 bases separated the two germline ends. Germline V gives CDR1 SGHTA, CDR2 FQGNSA. As DNA, the CDR3 is TGTGCCAGCAGCATACAGCAGAATCAGCCCCAGCATTTT. It specifies CASSIQQNQPQHF.

The CDR3, as DNA: TGTGCCAGCAGTTTACCGGTGGAGGGGGGAAACACCATATATTTT. This encodes CASSLPVEGGNTIYF. The chain couples TRBV28 to TRBJ1-3; the D gene is possibly TRBD1 (5 bases). CDR3 size: 15 residues. Trimming took off 2 bases at V and 4 bases at J, with 12 bases between the two ends. Germline V lookup: CDR1 MDHEN, CDR2 SYDVKM. Using reference TRBV28 and TRBJ1-3 for the parts outside the CDR3, the full variable domain is DVKVTQSSRYLVKRTGEKVFLECVQDMDHENMFWYRQDPGLGLRLIYFSYDVKMKEKGDIPEGYSVSREKKERFSLILESASTNQTSMYLCASSLPVEGGNTIYFGEGSWLTVV.

The genes are TRBV6-1 and TRBJ1-2; 9 bases map to TRBD1. The germline V gene encodes CDR1 MNHNS and CDR2 SASEGT. The V gene end was trimmed by 5 bases and the J gene end by 4 bases; junction bases not matched to a gene: 8. The CDR3 runs 15 residues. The CDR3 region is CASSIWDREFYGYTF. In DNA, the CDR3 is TGTGCCAGCAGTATTTGGGACAGGGAGTTCTATGGCTACACCTTC.

This rearrangement joins TRBV9 to TRBJ1-3; no reliable D call. The germline gives CDR1 SGDLS, CDR2 YYNGEE. The CDR3 consists of 15 residues. V gave up 4 bases and J gave up 0 bases, with 11 bases separating them. CDR3 sequence reads: CASSPGRSSGNTIYF. The CDR3 DNA follows: TGTGCCAGCAGCCCCGGGAGAAGCTCTGGAAACACCATATATTTT.

V usage is TRBV6-1 and J usage is TRBJ2-6; 7 bases align to TRBD2. CDR3 size: 15 residues. Germline CDR1 reads MNHNS; CDR2 reads SASEGT. Germline trimming cut 7 bases from V and 2 bases from J; bases unmatched to any gene: 5. This chain's CDR3 is CASMSGGAGANVLTF. The CDR3 nucleotides are TGTGCCAGCATGTCTGGGGGGGCTGGGGCCAACGTCCTGACTTTC.

V and J are TRBV28 and TRBJ1-3, with 9 bases that match TRBD1. The trim removed 3 bases at V and 5 bases at J, leaving 11 bases unmatched. Germline loops: CDR1 MDHEN, CDR2 SYDVKM. This CDR3 is built from 17 residues. The CDR3 DNA reads as TGTGCCAGCAGTTTTGGGACAGGGACGAACCGGAGAAACACCATATATTTT. Translation: CASSFGTGTNRRNTIYF.

This chain links TRBV9 with TRBJ2-1; perhaps TRBD2 as D (6 bases). The CDR3 is made up of 14 amino acids. With 1 base removed from V and 5 bases from J, the gap between germline ends came to 10 bases. The V gene's germline CDR1 is SGDLS and CDR2 YYNGEE. CDR3 sequence reads: CASSVLAVDNEQFF. Here the CDR3 DNA reads TGTGCCAGCAGCGTATTAGCGGTGGACAATGAGCAGTTCTTC.

This clone was seen more than once but under ten times. This rearrangement joins TRBV7-8 to TRBJ2-1; D not resolved. V dropped 2 bases and J dropped 7 bases, with 3 bases sitting between them. The V gene's germline CDR1 is SGHVS and CDR2 FQNEAQ. This CDR3 spans 11 amino acids. CDR3 amino acids: CASSLTNEQFF. CDR3 coding DNA: TGTGCCAGCAGCTTAACTAATGAGCAGTTCTTC. The variable domain in full, completed from reference TRBV7-8 and TRBJ2-1, reads GAGVSQSPRYKVAKRGQDVALRCDPISGHVSLFWYQQALGQGPEFLTYFQNEAQLDKSGLPSDRFFAERPEGSVSTLKIQRTQQEDSAVYLCASSLTNEQFFGPGTRLTVL.

V and J are TRBV18 and TRBJ2-5, with TRBD1 matching over 7 bases. V was clipped by 7 bases and J by 2 bases; unmatched bases: 7. CDR3 length: 14 residues. Germline V gene data show CDR1 as KGHSH and CDR2 as LQKENI. The CDR3 DNA is TGTGCCAGCTTACTCGGGACAGAGCAAGAGACCCAGTACTTC. As protein: CASLLGTEQETQYF.

This clone appeared a single time. This sample also contains other DNA sequences that code for the same CDR3. The CDR3 sequence is CASSLDRVGNQPQHF. CDR3 coding DNA: TGTGCCAGTAGCCTGGACAGGGTCGGCAATCAGCCCCAGCATTTT. J is TRBJ1-5 and V is TRBV19, with 8 bases lining up with TRBD1. Germline V gene data show CDR1 as LNHDA and CDR2 as SQIVND (reference sequence). This CDR3 spans 15 amino acids. With 6 bases clipped from V and 2 bases from J, the junction kept 6 bases outside the gene matches.

This clone was seen many times. Other DNA sequences in the same sample also yield this CDR3. The V gene is TRBV30, the J gene TRBJ1-1; possibly TRBD1 for D (6 bases). Germline assignment: CDR1 GTSNPN and CDR2 SVGIG (reference sequence). The CDR3 covers 11 residues. The V end lost 7 bases, the J end lost 8 bases, and 14 bases lay between the germline ends. CDR3 loop: CAYHREGEAFF. The DNA for the CDR3 is TGTGCCTACCACAGGGAGGGGGAAGCTTTCTTT.

This chain connects TRBV28 to TRBJ2-7; TRBD1 matches 7 bases. The ends lost 4 bases at V and 4 bases at J; junction bases unmatched: 13. This CDR3 contains 16 residues. Germline CDR1 reads MDHEN; CDR2 reads SYDVKM. The CDR3: CASSSHRGRRGYEQYF. CDR3 nucleotide sequence: TGTGCCAGCAGTTCCCACAGGGGCCGTCGAGGGTACGAGCAGTACTTC.

This clone was observed a handful of times. The CDR3 protein is CASSQVWREGPLGYYNEQFF. As DNA, the CDR3 is TGCGCCAGCAGCCAAGTTTGGCGGGAGGGCCCCCTGGGATACTACAATGAGCAGTTCTTC. The chain uses TRBV4-3 and TRBJ2-1; 9 nucleotides line up with TRBD2. Trimming cost V 1 base and J 3 bases; bases outside gene matches: 16. Germline V gene sequence: CDR1 LGHNA, CDR2 YSLEER. This CDR3 is 20 amino acids long.

The V gene is TRBV19, the J gene TRBJ1-4; 8 positions match TRBD1. The CDR3 is 14 residues long. Trimming removed 6 bases from V and 8 bases from J; junction bases left unmatched: 8. Germline V gene lookup returns CDR1 LNHDA and CDR2 SQIVND (reference sequence). The CDR3 reads CASRGTGDVEKLFF. CDR3 DNA: TGTGCCAGTAGGGGGACAGGCGACGTCGAAAAACTGTTTTTT.

The chain couples TRBV6-5 to TRBJ2-6; no reliable D call. V was shortened by 0 bases and J by 0 bases, with 6 bases between the two germline ends. The CDR3 loop spans 16 amino acids. In germline, CDR1 is MNHEY, CDR2 SVGAGI. The CDR3 protein is CASSYSDVSGANVLTF. DNA for the CDR3: TGTGCCAGCAGTTACTCAGACGTCTCTGGGGCCAACGTCCTGACTTTC.

This clone was found a few times. This chain joins TRBV9 and TRBJ2-2, with D possibly being TRBD1 (6 bases). The V end lost 4 bases, the J end lost 4 bases, and 11 bases lay between the germline ends. Germline CDR1 SGDLS, CDR2 YYNGEE. The CDR3 is 14 residues long. Here the CDR3 DNA reads TGTGCCAGCAGCCCCCGGACAGTCACCGGGGAGCTGTTTTTT. This gives the protein CASSPRTVTGELFF.

A few counts support this clone. V is TRBV10-2 and J is TRBJ2-2; TRBD2 matches at 9 bases. Trimming removed 4 bases from V and 8 bases from J; junction bases left unmatched: 8. In germline, CDR1 is WSHSY, CDR2 SAAADI. The CDR3 runs to 15 residues. CDR3 DNA: TGCGCCAGCAGTGCGGCGGGAGGGCCTAATGGGGAGCTGTTTTTT. Amino acids: CASSAAGGPNGELFF.

The V call is TRBV5-4, the J call TRBJ2-7, with D tentatively TRBD2 (6 bases). Trimming took off 0 bases at V and 1 base at J, with 11 bases between the two ends. Germline V gene sequence: CDR1 SGHNT, CDR2 YYREEE (reference sequence). CDR3 length: 15 residues. The chain's CDR3 is CASSLGGAGSYEQYF. CDR3 sequence (DNA): TGTGCCAGCAGCTTGGGGGGTGCGGGGTCCTACGAGCAGTACTTC.

The chain carries TRBV4-2 and TRBJ2-3; possible D gene TRBD2, 5 bases. This CDR3 has 14 residues. Deletions cut 0 bases from V and 4 bases from J, with 8 bases between. Germline-derived CDR1 and CDR2 are LGHNA and YNFKEQ. The CDR3 reads CASSQDGRADTQYF. The CDR3 nucleotides read TGTGCCAGCAGCCAAGACGGGCGGGCAGATACGCAGTATTTT.

CDR3 coding DNA: TGTGCCAGCAGTAGACCCGAATCCTACGAGCAGTACTTC. Its protein is CASSRPESYEQYF. The chain joins TRBV6-1 to TRBJ2-7, with D hard to call. Germline assignment: CDR1 MNHNS and CDR2 SASEGT. There are 13 residues in the CDR3. Trimming cost V 5 bases and J 1 base, with 9 bases left between them.

This clone is a singleton in its sample. The chain employs TRBV2 and TRBJ2-5, with 15 bases that match TRBD2. V gave up 8 bases and J gave up 5 bases; unmatched junction bases: 6. CDR3 size: 15 residues. Germline CDR1 and CDR2: SNHLY and FYNNEI. The CDR3 here is CASSGLAGGGETQYF. In DNA, the CDR3 is TGTGCCAGCTCCGGACTAGCGGGAGGGGGGGAGACCCAGTACTTC. The full variable domain, with the rest looked up from reference TRBV2 and TRBJ2-5, is EPEVTQTPSHQVTQMGQEVILRCVPISNHLYFYWYRQILGQKVEFLVSFYNNEISEKSEIFDDQFSVERPDGSNFTLKIRSTKLEDSAMYFCASSGLAGGGETQYFGPGTRLLVL.